A single sample is the source of the 23 T cell receptor beta chains below, sequenced in a study of T-cell reconstitution after alpha-beta-depleted transplantation in children. TCRbeta library preparation incorporated unique molecular identifiers. TCRdb processed the PCR reads anew with MiXCR; each CDR3 protein has one entry. The table includes 45,000 to 55,000 distinct CDR3 sequences, less than 6% detected once. Sample: PBMCs, mostly from graft donor cells, taken 60 days after TCRalphabeta/CD19-depleted stem cell transplant. These receptors came from a female patient younger than 10 who had a stem cell transplant for aplastic anemia, so the T cells may come from the graft donor.

The table lists this clonotype with many counts. The chain has TRBV29-1 and TRBJ2-1, with D uncertain. Germline V CDR1 and CDR2: SQVTM, ANQGSEA. The V gene lost 8 bases and the J gene lost 6 bases, with 11 bases spanning the gap. CDR3 size: 11 residues. The CDR3 sequence: CSYPRGNEQFF. The CDR3 DNA is TGCAGCTACCCCCGCGGCAATGAGCAGTTCTTC.

In this sample, this clonotype turned up many times. The rearrangement links TRBV20-1 to TRBJ2-7, with D perhaps matching TRBD2 (7 bases). Between the trimmed V and J ends, which lost 4 bases and 3 bases, there was a span of 16 bases. The CDR3 extends over 14 amino acids. Germline V gives CDR1 DFQATT, CDR2 SNEGSKA (reference sequence). The CDR3 DNA follows: TGCAGTGCTACCCTTGGGGGGGCGAACTACGAGCAGTACTTC. It yields the protein CSATLGGANYEQYF.

This clonotype was detected ten times or more. This chain uses TRBV3-1 with TRBJ2-1, with D uncertain. The germline gives CDR1 LGHDT, CDR2 YNNKEL (reference sequence). The CDR3 spans 12 residues. V lost 0 bases and J 7 bases, leaving 4 bases between the germline ends. CDR3 sequence (DNA): TGTGCCAGCAGCCAAGACTATAATGAGCAGTTCTTC. It yields the protein CASSQDYNEQFF.

In its sample, this clonotype was seen many times. The chain couples TRBV20-1 to TRBJ1-2; D is uncertain. CDR1 is DFQATT and CDR2 is SNEGSKA in the germline V gene (reference sequence). CDR3 size: 12 residues. V shed 4 bases and J shed 0 bases, with 6 bases lying between them. CDR3 protein: CSATSPNYGYTF. CDR3 nucleotide sequence: TGCAGTGCTACTTCCCCTAACTATGGCTACACCTTC.

At least ten counts were recorded for this clonotype. This chain uses TRBV29-1 with TRBJ1-2, with D unresolved. V was shortened by 0 bases and J by 4 bases, with 12 bases between the two germline ends. This CDR3 region has 14 residues. Germline V gene sequence: CDR1 SQVTM, CDR2 ANQGSEA. The DNA of the CDR3 is TGCAGCGTTGAAGAGTCGGGCAGGATCTATGGCTACACCTTC. It yields the protein CSVEESGRIYGYTF.

This clonotype was detected many times. The CDR3 protein is CSATDRVTYGYTF. CDR3 coding DNA: TGCAGTGCTACGGACAGGGTGACCTATGGCTACACCTTC. This chain joins TRBV20-1 and TRBJ1-2, with 8 bases that match TRBD1. The V segment lost 4 bases and the J segment 4 bases; nucleotides outside the gene matches: 5. Germline-derived CDR1 and CDR2 are DFQATT and SNEGSKA (reference sequence). This CDR3 region has 13 residues.

This clonotype was seen only a few times. The chain uses TRBV5-1 and TRBJ1-3; D might be TRBD1 (6 bases). Germline CDR1 is SGHRS and CDR2 is YFSETQ. The CDR3 totals 16 residues. Trimming shortened V by 3 bases and J by 2 bases, and 15 bases separated the two germline ends. DNA for the CDR3: TGCGCCAGCAGCTCTAACTCAGACAGGCCTGGAAACACCATATATTTT. It specifies CASSSNSDRPGNTIYF.

Sample share makes this clonotype medium-sized. The chain employs TRBV27 and TRBJ1-1, with D hard to call. CDR3 length: 14 residues. The V gene lost 3 bases and the J gene lost 1 base, with 9 bases spanning the gap. From germline, CDR1 is MNHEY and CDR2 SMNVEV (reference sequence). The CDR3 is CASSLIHQNTEAFF. The CDR3 region has the DNA TGTGCCAGCAGTTTGATACACCAGAACACTGAAGCTTTCTTT.

This clonotype was recorded many times. This chain uses TRBV20-1 with TRBJ1-3; D not resolved. V was pared by 6 bases and J by 5 bases, with 17 bases between. Germline-derived CDR1 and CDR2 are DFQATT and SNEGSKA (reference sequence). The CDR3 length is 14 residues. In DNA form, the CDR3 reads TGCAGTGCCACGCACGGATCTGGGAGAAACACCATATATTTT. Its translation: CSATHGSGRNTIYF.

The table lists this clonotype with many counts. J is TRBJ2-7 and V is TRBV18; 10 bases agree with TRBD2. CDR1 and CDR2 (germline): KGHSH, LQKENI. The V gene end was trimmed by 3 bases and the J gene end by 4 bases; junction bases not matched to a gene: 3. The CDR3 totals 14 residues. For the CDR3, the DNA is TGTGCCAGCTCACCTGCTAGCGGGGGTTACGAGCAGTACTTC. It encodes CASSPASGGYEQYF.

This clonotype was seen many times. The chain is built from TRBV6-5 and TRBJ2-2, with D perhaps TRBD2 (6 bases). V was clipped by 4 bases and J by 7 bases, with 19 bases between them. Germline values: CDR1 MNHEY, CDR2 SVGAGI. CDR3 size: 16 residues. As DNA, the CDR3 is TGTGCCAGCAGTTCCCTCCCCCTAGCGAGGAACGGGGAGCTGTTTTTT. Encoded protein: CASSSLPLARNGELFF.

This clonotype was found many times. CDR3 region: CASSLPGTNTGELFF. CDR3 DNA: TGCGCCAGCAGCTTACCGGGGACCAACACCGGGGAGCTGTTTTTT. V gene TRBV5-1 combines with J gene TRBJ2-2; D is possibly TRBD1 or TRBD2 (5 bases each). V shed 2 bases and J shed 2 bases, with 10 bases lying between them. This CDR3 contains 15 residues. Germline V gene data show CDR1 as SGHRS and CDR2 as YFSETQ.

V is TRBV19 and J is TRBJ2-6, with D possibly matching TRBD2 (6 bases). The CDR3 runs to 14 residues. The germline V gene has CDR1 LNHDA and CDR2 SQIVND (reference sequence). V was clipped by 4 bases and J by 2 bases, with 6 bases between them. CDR3 in DNA: TGTGCCAGTAGTAGGGGGGCTGGGGCCAACGTCCTGACTTTC. This translates into CASSRGAGANVLTF.

This sequence joins TRBV2 and TRBJ2-1; 14 bases fit TRBD2. In germline, CDR1 is SNHLY, CDR2 FYNNEI. Trimming removed 8 bases from V and 12 bases from J; junction bases left unmatched: 6. The CDR3 has 13 residues. In DNA form, the CDR3 reads TGTGCCAGCGGGGGACTAGCGGGAGTCGGGCAGTTCTTC. It is translated as CASGGLAGVGQFF.

In this sample, this clonotype turned up many times. This chain uses TRBV10-3 with TRBJ2-2; D is possibly TRBD1 (6 bases). The CDR3 extends over 14 amino acids. V shed 6 bases and J shed 1 base, with 9 bases lying between them. Germline V gives CDR1 ENHRY, CDR2 SYGVKD. The CDR3 spells CAIRLGQNTGELFF. In DNA form, the CDR3 reads TGTGCCATCAGACTGGGACAGAACACCGGGGAGCTGTTTTTT.

The table lists this clonotype with many counts. The chain couples TRBV4-3 to TRBJ2-5; D call uncertain. Germline V CDR1 and CDR2: LGHNA, YSLEER. The CDR3 consists of 14 residues. V dropped 2 bases and J dropped 4 bases, with 11 bases sitting between them. The CDR3 nucleotides read TGCGCCAGCAGCCAAAATACAGTAGGAGAGACCCAGTACTTC. It codes for CASSQNTVGETQYF.

The gene calls are TRBV20-1 and TRBJ1-5; a possible D gene is TRBD1 (5 bases). There are 13 residues in the CDR3. Looked up from germline, CDR1 is DFQATT and CDR2 is SNEGSKA (reference sequence). The germline V and J ends were trimmed by 3 bases and 6 bases, with 12 bases remaining between them. The CDR3 DNA is TGCAGTGCTAGTGGGGGTCAAGGTCAGCCCCAGCATTTT. Translated, it gives CSASGGQGQPQHF.

Ten or more counts support this clonotype. This chain links TRBV20-1 with TRBJ1-5; 11 bases line up with TRBD1. Germline V lookup: CDR1 DFQATT, CDR2 SNEGSKA (reference sequence). CDR3 size: 16 residues. The V segment lost 4 bases and the J segment 3 bases; nucleotides outside the gene matches: 8. The CDR3 DNA follows: TGCAGTGCTACCGCCGGGACAGGGGGGCCCAATCAGCCCCAGCATTTT. It encodes CSATAGTGGPNQPQHF.

Ten or more counts support this clonotype. The gene calls are TRBV7-3 and TRBJ2-1, with 8 positions matching TRBD2. The CDR3 runs 16 residues. Trimming at V came to 5 bases and at J to 4 bases, leaving 10 bases not matched to a gene. Germline V gene sequence: CDR1 SGHTA, CDR2 FQGTGA. The CDR3 DNA reads TGTGCCAGCAGCCCTCGGGGGGGAGAAGGTTACAATGAGCAGTTCTTC. Translated, it gives CASSPRGGEGYNEQFF. The full variable domain, with the rest looked up from reference TRBV7-3 and TRBJ2-1, is GAGVSQTPSNKVTEKGKYVELRCDPISGHTALYWYRQSLGQGPEFLIYFQGTGAADDSGLPNDRFFAVRPEGSVSTLKIQRTERGDSAVYLCASSPRGGEGYNEQFFGPGTRLTVL.

This clonotype has just a few counts. The chain uses TRBV27 and TRBJ2-7; 12 bases map to TRBD1. The CDR3 spans 16 residues. The germline V gene encodes CDR1 MNHEY and CDR2 SMNVEV (reference sequence). J gave up 5 bases and V 3 bases, and 8 bases lay outside the gene matches. The CDR3 nucleotides read TGTGCCAGCAGTTTGGGTCCGGGACAGGGGGCCAACGAGCAGTACTTC. Amino acids: CASSLGPGQGANEQYF.

This clonotype was recorded many times. This chain connects TRBV5-6 to TRBJ2-1; D might be TRBD2 (5 bases). There are 13 residues in the CDR3. Germline V gives CDR1 SGHDT, CDR2 YYEEEE. V lost 3 bases, J lost 9 bases, and 13 bases lay in between. Here the CDR3 reads CASSSVSVSEQFF. CDR3 in DNA: TGTGCCAGCAGCTCGGTTAGCGTATCTGAGCAGTTCTTC.

This clonotype was detected many times. The chain couples TRBV20-1 to TRBJ2-3; 10 bases fit TRBD2. V gave up 5 bases and J gave up 3 bases; unmatched junction bases: 8. The CDR3 runs 15 residues. Germline-derived CDR1 and CDR2 are DFQATT and SNEGSKA (reference sequence). DNA of the CDR3: TGCAGTGCTGATAATAGCGGGAGGAAGACAGATACGCAGTATTTT. Translation gives CSADNSGRKTDTQYF.

This clonotype was picked up a small number of times. The gene calls are TRBV7-2 and TRBJ1-5; D remains ambiguous. Trimming shortened V by 0 bases and J by 3 bases, and 9 bases separated the two germline ends. CDR3 length: 15 residues. Germline V gives CDR1 SGHTA, CDR2 FQGNSA. The CDR3 loop is CASSLAGWTNQPQHF. The DNA of the CDR3 is TGTGCCAGCAGCTTAGCAGGGTGGACCAATCAGCCCCAGCATTTT.